Below, 7 T cell receptor beta chains from the same sample are listed, as sequenced in a study of beta chain features in type 1 diabetes. These receptors' antigens are unknown. Regarding the study as a whole: Moderate yet significant TCRB CDR3 shortening was seen in Type 1 diabetes patients in all four CD4+ subsets.

Isolated RNA was reverse transcribed in full, so expressed TCRB transcripts were sequenced. Profiling relied on immunoSEQ multiplex PCR, and the TCRdb table lists in-frame clones only, not all of them. The data show 300,000 to 400,000 clones, roughly 8.8% seen once. Sample: central memory CD4+ T cells from blood. The receptors stem from a man younger than 45 with type 1 diabetes.

This clone has only a few counts. The genes are TRBV18 and TRBJ1-6, with D possibly being TRBD1 (5 bases). This CDR3 is built from 15 residues. Per germline, CDR1 KGHSH and CDR2 LQKENI. V was clipped by 3 bases and J by 6 bases, with 12 bases between them. The CDR3 loop reads CASSPGLQGNSPLHF. Written as DNA, the CDR3 is TGTGCCAGCTCACCGGGTCTTCAGGGTAATTCACCCCTCCACTTT.

On this clone: At the DNA level, this CDR3 is encoded by other sequences in the same sample as well. This chain links TRBV7-9 with TRBJ1-4; TRBD1 might be the D (5 bases). The germline gives CDR1 SEHNR, CDR2 FQNEAQ (reference sequence). The CDR3 is 13 amino acids. The V end was cut by 5 bases, the J end by 7 bases, with 11 bases between. The CDR3: CASSAGTGEKLFF. CDR3 DNA sequence: TGTGCCAGCAGCGCAGGGACCGGTGAAAAACTGTTTTTT.

This clone was detected a few times. The chain carries TRBV28 and TRBJ1-1; tentative D call: TRBD1 (6 bases). The CDR3 is made up of 15 amino acids. Germline V gives CDR1 MDHEN, CDR2 SYDVKM. Deletions cut 6 bases from V and 5 bases from J, with 19 bases between. Here the CDR3 reads CASRSRTAPGTEAFF. Written as DNA, the CDR3 is TGTGCCAGCAGAAGTAGGACAGCCCCAGGGACTGAAGCTTTCTTT. Full variable domain (remainder filled in from reference TRBV28 and TRBJ1-1): DVKVTQSSRYLVKRTGEKVFLECVQDMDHENMFWYRQDPGLGLRLIYFSYDVKMKEKGDIPEGYSVSREKKERFSLILESASTNQTSMYLCASRSRTAPGTEAFFGQGTRLTVV.

J is TRBJ1-2 and V is TRBV29-1, with TRBD1 as a possible D gene (6 bases). Trimming cost V 5 bases and J 3 bases, with 7 bases left between them. The length of the CDR3 is 11 residues. Per the germline V gene, CDR1 is SQVTM and CDR2 is ANQGSEA. CDR3 sequence reads: CSVQGYYGYTF. The CDR3 bases are TGCAGCGTTCAGGGGTACTATGGCTACACCTTC.

This clone showed up just a few times. This chain joins TRBV16 and TRBJ2-7; D possibly corresponds to TRBD1 (5 bases). The length of the CDR3 is 12 residues. V was pared by 4 bases and J by 3 bases, with 7 bases between. CDR1 KGHSY and CDR2 FQNENV come from the germline V gene. The CDR3 coding sequence is TGTGCCAGCAGCCGGACACTCTACGAGCAGTACTTC. Its protein product is CASSRTLYEQYF. Variable domain in full (rest from reference TRBV16 and TRBJ2-7): GEEVAQTPKHLVRGEGQKAKLYCAPIKGHSYVFWYQQVLKNEFKFLISFQNENVFDETGMPKERFSAKCLPNSPCSLEIQATKLEDSAVYFCASSRTLYEQYFGPGTRLTVT.

CDR3 DNA sequence: TGTGCCAGCGGCGAGCAGGGGAACACTGAAGCTTTCTTT. Translation gives CASGEQGNTEAFF. The chain couples TRBV13 to TRBJ1-1; perhaps TRBD1 as D (5 bases). The CDR3 loop spans 13 amino acids. The V end lost 8 bases, the J end lost 1 base, and 11 bases lay between the germline ends. CDR1 is PRHDT, CDR2 FYEKMQ, per germline (reference sequence). Drawing the rest from reference TRBV13 and TRBJ1-1, the complete variable domain is AAGVIQSPRHLIKEKRETATLKCYPIPRHDTVYWYQQGPGQDPQFLISFYEKMQSDKGSIPDRFSAQQFSDYHSELNMSSLELGDSALYFCASGEQGNTEAFFGQGTRLTVV.

There are a few counts of this clone. The rearrangement joins TRBV29-1 to TRBJ1-6, with D possibly TRBD1 on 6 matching bases. Germline-derived CDR1 and CDR2 are SQVTM and ANQGSEA. This CDR3 spans 13 amino acids. Between the trimmed V and J ends, which lost 7 bases and 5 bases, there was a span of 12 bases. CDR3 nucleotides: TGCAGCGCACAGCAGGGGCATAATTCACCCCTCCACTTT. Protein: CSAQQGHNSPLHF. The whole variable domain, remainder taken from reference TRBV29-1 and TRBJ1-6, is SAVISQKPSRDICQRGTSLTIQCQVDSQVTMMFWYRQQPGQSLTLIATANQGSEATYESGFVIDKFPISRPNLTFSTLTVSNMSPEDSSIYLCSAQQGHNSPLHFGNGTRLTVT.